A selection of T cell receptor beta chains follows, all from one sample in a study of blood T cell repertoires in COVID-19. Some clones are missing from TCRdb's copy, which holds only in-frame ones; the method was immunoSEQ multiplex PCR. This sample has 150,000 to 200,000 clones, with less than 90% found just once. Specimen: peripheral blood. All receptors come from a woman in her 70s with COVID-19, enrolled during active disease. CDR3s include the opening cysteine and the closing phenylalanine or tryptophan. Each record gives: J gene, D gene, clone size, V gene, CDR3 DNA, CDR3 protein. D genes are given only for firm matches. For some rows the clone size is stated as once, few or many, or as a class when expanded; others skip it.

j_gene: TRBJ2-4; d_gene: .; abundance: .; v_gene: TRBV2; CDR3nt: TGTGCCAGCATTAAACCCCCGCTAGCGCGAAACATTCAGTACTTC; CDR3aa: CASIKPPLARNIQYF
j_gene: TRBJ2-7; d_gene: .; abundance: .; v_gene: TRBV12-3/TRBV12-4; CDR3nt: TGTGCCAGCAGTGGGGCCGTTGAGGAGCAGTACTTC; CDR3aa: CASSGAVEEQYF
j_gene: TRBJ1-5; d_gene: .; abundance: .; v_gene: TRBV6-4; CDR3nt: TGTGCCAGCAGTATACAGGCTAGCAATCAGCCCCAGCATTTT; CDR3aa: CASSIQASNQPQHF
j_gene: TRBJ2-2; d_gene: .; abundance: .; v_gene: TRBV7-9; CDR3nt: TGTGCCAGCAGCTTTGGGGGGAGACTGATCGGGGAGCTGTTTTTT; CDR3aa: CASSFGGRLIGELFF
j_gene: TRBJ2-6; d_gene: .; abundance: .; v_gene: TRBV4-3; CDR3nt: TGCGCCAGCAGCCAAGATCCGGCTTCGGGGGGCCTAGGGGCCAACGTCCTGACTTTC; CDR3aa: CASSQDPASGGLGANVLTF
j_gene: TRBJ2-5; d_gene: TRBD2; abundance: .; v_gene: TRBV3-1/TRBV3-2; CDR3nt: TGTGCCAGCAGCCAAGATCTTAGCGGGAGTATGAAAGAGACCCAGTACTTC; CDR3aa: CASSQDLSGSMKETQYF
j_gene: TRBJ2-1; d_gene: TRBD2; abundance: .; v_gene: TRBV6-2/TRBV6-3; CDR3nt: TGTGCCAGCAGTTACTCGTGGCTAGCGGGAGGGAACAATGAGCAGTTCTTC; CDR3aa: CASSYSWLAGGNNEQFF
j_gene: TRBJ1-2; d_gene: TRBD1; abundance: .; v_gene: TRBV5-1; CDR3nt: TGCGCCAGCAGCGCCAGACAGGGGGGGAACTATGGCTACACCTTC; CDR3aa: CASSARQGGNYGYTF
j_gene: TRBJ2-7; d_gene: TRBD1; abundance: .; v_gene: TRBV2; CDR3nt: TGTGCCAGCAGGTTGGTCACAGGGGGCCTCTACGAGCAGTACTTC; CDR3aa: CASRLVTGGLYEQYF
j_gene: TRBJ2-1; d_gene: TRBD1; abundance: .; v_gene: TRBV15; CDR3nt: TGTGCCACCAGCAGTAAGGGACAGTACAATGAGCAGTTCTTC; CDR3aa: CATSSKGQYNEQFF
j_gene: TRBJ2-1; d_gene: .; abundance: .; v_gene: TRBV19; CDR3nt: TGTGCCAGTAGTAAAAGGGGGTCATCTAGCGGCTTTTCCTACAATGAGCAGTTCTTC; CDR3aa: CASSKRGSSSGFSYNEQFF
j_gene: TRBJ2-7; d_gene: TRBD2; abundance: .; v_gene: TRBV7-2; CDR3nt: TGTGCCAGCAGCTTAGGACTAGCGGACACCTACGAGCAGTACTTC; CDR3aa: CASSLGLADTYEQYF
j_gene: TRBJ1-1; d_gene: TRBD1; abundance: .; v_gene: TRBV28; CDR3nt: TGTGCCAGCAGTTCCTTGGTAAGGGGGCGCTTCCTGAACACTGAAGCTTTCTTT; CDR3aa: CASSSLVRGRFLNTEAFF
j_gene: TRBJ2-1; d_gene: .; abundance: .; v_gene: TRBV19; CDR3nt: TGTGCCAGTACCCCTCCCCTCGGGGGAGGCCCCGGGAATGAGCAGTTCTTC; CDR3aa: CASTPPLGGGPGNEQFF
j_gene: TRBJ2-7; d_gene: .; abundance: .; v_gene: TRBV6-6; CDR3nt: TGTGCCAGCACAGACCCCCACAGATCAAACTCCTACGAGCAGTACTTC; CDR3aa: CASTDPHRSNSYEQYF
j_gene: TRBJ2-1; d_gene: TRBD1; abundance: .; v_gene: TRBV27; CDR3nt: TGTGCCAGCAGTTCCAGAGGACAGGGGAGCCTAGCGCAAACGAATGAGCAGTTCTTC; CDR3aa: CASSSRGQGSLAQTNEQFF
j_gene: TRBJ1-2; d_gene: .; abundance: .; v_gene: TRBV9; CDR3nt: TGTGCCAGCAGTCCTTCCGGGTCCTATGGCTACACCTTC; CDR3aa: CASSPSGSYGYTF
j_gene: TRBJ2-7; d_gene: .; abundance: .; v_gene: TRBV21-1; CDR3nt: TGTGCCAGCAGCAAACTAGCGGACTACGAGCAGTACTTC; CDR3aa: CASSKLADYEQYF
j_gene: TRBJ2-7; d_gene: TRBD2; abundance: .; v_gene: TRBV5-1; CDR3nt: TGCGCCAGCAGCAGGGGGACTAGCGACGAGCAGTACTTC; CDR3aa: CASSRGTSDEQYF
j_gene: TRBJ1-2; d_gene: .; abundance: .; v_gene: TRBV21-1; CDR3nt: TGTGCCAGCAGCAAAGGATGGGGGGGAAAGGGTGGCTACACCTTC; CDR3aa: CASSKGWGGKGGYTF
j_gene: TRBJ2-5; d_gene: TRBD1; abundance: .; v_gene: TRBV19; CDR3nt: TGTGCCAGTAGTAACCGGGACAGGGGGTCGCGAGAGACCCAGTACTTC; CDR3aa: CASSNRDRGSRETQYF
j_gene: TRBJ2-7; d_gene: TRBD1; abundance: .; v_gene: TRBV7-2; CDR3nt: TGTGCCAGCAGCTCCCGGACAGGGTACTACGAGCAGTACTTC; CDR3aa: CASSSRTGYYEQYF
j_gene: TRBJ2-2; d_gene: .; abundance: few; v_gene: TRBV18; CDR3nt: TGTGCCAGCTCACCAAGCTGGAGTAACACCGGGGAGCTGTTTTTT; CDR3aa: CASSPSWSNTGELFF
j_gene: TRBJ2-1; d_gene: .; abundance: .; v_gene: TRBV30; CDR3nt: TGTGCCTGGAGTCCCCTGGCGGGCAATGAGCAGTTCTTC; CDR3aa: CAWSPLAGNEQFF
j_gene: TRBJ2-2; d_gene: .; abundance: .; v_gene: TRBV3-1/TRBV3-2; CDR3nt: TGTGCCAGCAGCCGGCTAGCGTTTACGAACACCGGGGAGCTGTTTTTT; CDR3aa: CASSRLAFTNTGELFF
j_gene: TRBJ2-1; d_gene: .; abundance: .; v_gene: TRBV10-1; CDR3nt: TGCGCCAGCAGTGTGGGGGGAACCTACAATGAGCAGTTCTTC; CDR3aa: CASSVGGTYNEQFF
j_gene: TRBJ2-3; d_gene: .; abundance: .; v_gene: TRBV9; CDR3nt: TGTGCCAGCAGCGTACAAACGGGAGCCACAGATACGCAGTATTTT; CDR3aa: CASSVQTGATDTQYF
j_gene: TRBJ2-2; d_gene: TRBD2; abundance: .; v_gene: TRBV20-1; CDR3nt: TGCAGTGCTAGTCTGGGGGGGACGAACACCGGGGAGCTGTTTTTT; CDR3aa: CSASLGGTNTGELFF
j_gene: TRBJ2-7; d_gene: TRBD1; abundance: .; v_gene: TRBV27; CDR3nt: TGTGCCACCGGGGACAGACAGGGTAACTACGAGCAGTACTTC; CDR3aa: CATGDRQGNYEQYF
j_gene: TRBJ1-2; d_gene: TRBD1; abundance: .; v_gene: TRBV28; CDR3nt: TGTGCCAGCAGTTACCAGGACAGGAGCTATGGCTACACCTTC; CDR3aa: CASSYQDRSYGYTF
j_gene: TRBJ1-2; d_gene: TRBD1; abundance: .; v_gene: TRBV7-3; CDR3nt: TGTGCCAGCAGCCCCTTCGGGGGACAGGGGGGAGTTCCTAACTATGGCTACACCTTC; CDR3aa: CASSPFGGQGGVPNYGYTF
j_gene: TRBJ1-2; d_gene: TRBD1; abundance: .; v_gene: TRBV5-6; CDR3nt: TGTGCCAGCAGCAAAGACAGGGGGCCTGTGGACTATGGCTACACCTTC; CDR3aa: CASSKDRGPVDYGYTF
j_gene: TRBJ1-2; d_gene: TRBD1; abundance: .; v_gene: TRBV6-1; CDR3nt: TGTGCCAGCAGTGAGAGAATCGGACAGGTGTTCTATGGCTACACCTTC; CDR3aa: CASSERIGQVFYGYTF
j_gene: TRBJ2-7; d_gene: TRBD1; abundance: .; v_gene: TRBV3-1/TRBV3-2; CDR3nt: TGTGCCAGCAGCCAAGCAGGGACAGGTCTAAGACTCTTAGGACGCGAGCAGTACTTC; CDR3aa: CASSQAGTGLRLLGREQYF
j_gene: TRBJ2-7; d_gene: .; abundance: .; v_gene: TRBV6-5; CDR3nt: TGTGCCAGCAGTTACTCGATACAGGTCTACGAGCAGTACTTC; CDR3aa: CASSYSIQVYEQYF
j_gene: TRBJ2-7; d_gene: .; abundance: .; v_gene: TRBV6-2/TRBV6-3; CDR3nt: TGTGCCAGCAGTCAGGCCAGTATCTACGAGCAGTACTTC; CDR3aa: CASSQASIYEQYF
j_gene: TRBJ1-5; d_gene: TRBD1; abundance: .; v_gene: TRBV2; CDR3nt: TGTGCCAGCAGTGTGCAGGGGGGCTTTCAGCCCCAGCATTTT; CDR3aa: CASSVQGGFQPQHF
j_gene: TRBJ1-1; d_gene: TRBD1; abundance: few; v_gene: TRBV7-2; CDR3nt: TGTGCCAGCAGCCCCGACAGGGTGAACACTGAAGCTTTCTTT; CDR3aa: CASSPDRVNTEAFF
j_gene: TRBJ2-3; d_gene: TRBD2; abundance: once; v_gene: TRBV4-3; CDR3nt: TGCGCCAGCAGCCAAGGGCGGGGGAGCACAGATACGCAGTATTTT; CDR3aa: CASSQGRGSTDTQYF
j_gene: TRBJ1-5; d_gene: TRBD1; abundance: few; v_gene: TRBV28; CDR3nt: TGTGCCAGCAGTACCACCTCAGGGGGACAGCCCCAGCATTTT; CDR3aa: CASSTTSGGQPQHF
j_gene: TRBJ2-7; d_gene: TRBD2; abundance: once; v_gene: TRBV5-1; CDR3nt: TGCGCCAGCACCTATAGCGGGAGCAGCTACGAGCAGTACTTC; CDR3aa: CASTYSGSSYEQYF
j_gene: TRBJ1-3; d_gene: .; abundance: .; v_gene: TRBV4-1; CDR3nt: TGCGCCAGCAGCCAAGAATGGGCACTTACTGGAAACACCATATATTTT; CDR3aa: CASSQEWALTGNTIYF
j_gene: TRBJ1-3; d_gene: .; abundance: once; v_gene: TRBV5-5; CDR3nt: TGTGCCAGCAGCTTGGCTGGGGCGACCATATATTTT; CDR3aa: CASSLAGATIYF
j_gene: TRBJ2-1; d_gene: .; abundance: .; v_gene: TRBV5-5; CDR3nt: TGTGCCAGCAGCCGGGACTCCGGTTCGCGGAATGAGCAGTTCTTC; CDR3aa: CASSRDSGSRNEQFF
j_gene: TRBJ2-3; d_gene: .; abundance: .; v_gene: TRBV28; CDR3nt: TGTGCCAGCAGTCCAACAGGGAAATACACAGATACGCAGTATTTT; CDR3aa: CASSPTGKYTDTQYF
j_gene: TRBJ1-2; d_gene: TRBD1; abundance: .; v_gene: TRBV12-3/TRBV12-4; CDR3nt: TGTGCCAGCAGTTGGACAGGGAACTATGGCTACACCTTC; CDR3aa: CASSWTGNYGYTF
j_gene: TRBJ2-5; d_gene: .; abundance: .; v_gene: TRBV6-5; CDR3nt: TGTGCCAGCAGTTACTCCAGGACACTCCAAGAGACCCAGTACTTC; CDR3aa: CASSYSRTLQETQYF